This is a list of T cell receptor beta chains from one sample in a study of OX40 agonist ivuxolimab in advanced cancers. Generated by immunoSEQ multiplex PCR, the TCRdb table keeps only in-frame clones and is missing some. Of some 82,000 clones in the sample, approximately 95% were seen once. Sequences were derived from CD4+ or CD8+ T cells sorted from blood, sampled in a trial of the OX40 agonist ivuxolimab. These receptors were obtained from an adult with an advanced solid tumor such as melanoma, head and neck, liver or kidney cancer. Each CDR3 is given with its conserved first and last residue. Fields, in order: clone size, V gene, D gene, J gene, CDR3 DNA, CDR3 protein. A D gene is named only where the DNA matches it firmly. A clone size is listed for some rows: how often the clone was seen (once, few, many), or a class if it is expanded.

>NA|TRBV4-1|NA|TRBJ2-1
TGCGCCAGCAGCGACCGACTGAACTCCTACAATGAGCAGTTCTTC
CASSDRLNSYNEQFF
>NA|TRBV6-5|NA|TRBJ1-1
TGTGCCAGCAGTTACCGGTACATCGGGAACACTGAAGCTTTCTTT
CASSYRYIGNTEAFF
>NA|TRBV4-1|NA|TRBJ1-3
TGCGCCAGCAGCCAAGACCCGCGCGGGGCGGGAGGAAACACCATATATTTT
CASSQDPRGAGGNTIYF
>NA|TRBV27|TRBD2|TRBJ2-7
TGTGCCAGCCGTGTAGTTCGGAGCGGGGCTGGCGAGCAGTACTTC
CASRVVRSGAGEQYF
>NA|TRBV7-8|NA|TRBJ1-1
TGTGCCAGCAGCTTAACCTCGGGGGGCACTGAAGCTTTCTTT
CASSLTSGGTEAFF
>NA|TRBV9|NA|TRBJ2-2
TGTGCCAGCAGTCCCGCGAACACCGGGGAGCTGTTTTTT
CASSPANTGELFF
>NA|TRBV30|TRBD2|TRBJ2-7
TGTGCCTGGGCCGTAGCGGGAGTAACCCACGAGCAGTACTTC
CAWAVAGVTHEQYF
>NA|TRBV2|NA|TRBJ1-1
TGTGCCAGCCCCCGAGGATCTTATACTGAAGCTTTCTTT
CASPRGSYTEAFF
>NA|TRBV9|NA|TRBJ2-5
TGTGCCAGCAGCGTAGAACCCGAGGAGACCCAGTACTTC
CASSVEPEETQYF
>NA|TRBV18|NA|TRBJ2-1
TGTGCCAGTACATCCACGGACTCCTACAATGAGCAGTTCTTC
CASTSTDSYNEQFF
>NA|TRBV30|NA|TRBJ2-7
TGTGCCTGGAGAGACCTATCCTACGAGCAGTACTTC
CAWRDLSYEQYF
>NA|TRBV11-2|NA|TRBJ2-7
TGTGCCAGCAGCTTTCTCACCTACGAGCAGTACTTC
CASSFLTYEQYF
>NA|TRBV10-3|NA|TRBJ2-3
TGTGCCATCAGTGAGTTCTCCGGGGCGCCCGGCGATACGCAGTATTTT
CAISEFSGAPGDTQYF
>once|TRBV7-9|TRBD1|TRBJ2-7
TGTGCCAGCAGCCGCCGAGGGACAGGGAGGGAGCAGTACTTC
CASSRRGTGREQYF
>NA|TRBV2|NA|TRBJ2-7
TGTGCCAGCAAGGATACGGGGGATCAATACGAGCAGTACTTC
CASKDTGDQYEQYF
>NA|TRBV6-4|TRBD1|TRBJ2-1
TGTGCCAGCAGCCCCGGGACAGGGGGATGGAATGAGCAGTTCTTC
CASSPGTGGWNEQFF
>NA|TRBV6-5|NA|TRBJ2-5
TGTGCCAGCAGTTACTCTATGAGATCTCAAGAGACCCAGTACTTC
CASSYSMRSQETQYF
>once|TRBV15|NA|TRBJ1-5
TGTGCCACCAGCAGATCTGGGGGGGCTGGCAATCAGCCCCAGCATTTT
CATSRSGGAGNQPQHF
>NA|TRBV28|TRBD1|TRBJ1-1
TGTGCCAGCAGTCAAGGGACAGACAAAGCTTTCTTT
CASSQGTDKAFF
>NA|TRBV5-4|TRBD1|TRBJ1-2
TGTGCCAGCAGCTTCGACAGGGTCGGCTACACCTTC
CASSFDRVGYTF
>once|TRBV5-6|NA|TRBJ1-2
TGTGCCAGCAGCCAGGGGACTGAGAACTATGGCTACACCTTC
CASSQGTENYGYTF
>NA|TRBV7-2|TRBD1|TRBJ2-7
TGTGCCAGCAGCCCGGACAGGGAGTACGAGCAGTACTTC
CASSPDREYEQYF
>NA|TRBV4-2|TRBD2|TRBJ2-7
TGTGCCAGCAGCCAAGGGACTAGCGAAACCTACGAGCAGTACTTC
CASSQGTSETYEQYF
>NA|TRBV13|NA|TRBJ2-5
TGTGCCAGCAGCTCCCCCAGGGGGGGACAAGAGACCCAGTACTTC
CASSSPRGGQETQYF
>NA|TRBV19|NA|TRBJ1-2
TGTGCCAGTAGTATAGTGGGAAGACCCTATGGCTACACCTTC
CASSIVGRPYGYTF
>NA|TRBV4-1|NA|TRBJ2-5
TGCGCCAGCAGCCAAGAAGGTGAGGACAGCCAACCCCAAGAGACCCAGTACTTC
CASSQEGEDSQPQETQYF
>NA|TRBV29-1|NA|TRBJ1-2
TGCAGCGTTGATGCCAGGGACTATGGCTACACCTTC
CSVDARDYGYTF
>NA|TRBV5-4|TRBD2|TRBJ2-7
TGTGCCAGCAGCTGGGAGGGAGCTAGCGCGAACTACGAGCAGTACTTC
CASSWEGASANYEQYF
>NA|TRBV7-8|TRBD1|TRBJ2-7
TGTGCCAGCAGCTTACGCGGACAGGGGCTCTACGAGCAGTACTTC
CASSLRGQGLYEQYF
>NA|TRBV7-8|TRBD1|TRBJ2-1
TGTGCCAGCAGCTTTGATAACAGGGGTATTGAGCAGTTCTTC
CASSFDNRGIEQFF
>NA|TRBV5-1|NA|TRBJ2-6
TGCGCCAGCAGCTGGGAGGCTACAGGGAGTGGGGCCAACGTCCTGACTTTC
CASSWEATGSGANVLTF
>NA|TRBV28|NA|TRBJ1-5
TGTGCCAGCAGCCCCCCCGCAGGGGAACTCCCTCAGCCCCAGCATTTT
CASSPPAGELPQPQHF
>NA|TRBV6-5|NA|TRBJ2-6
TGTGCCAGCAGCCAAGCGGTCTCTGGGGCCAACGTCCTGACTTTC
CASSQAVSGANVLTF
>NA|TRBV5-4|NA|TRBJ2-7
TGTGCCAGCAGCCTCCTAAACGAGCAGTACTTC
CASSLLNEQYF
>NA|TRBV4-3|NA|TRBJ2-2
TGCGCCAGCAGCCAAGATAGCAGGACCGGGGAGCTGTTTTTT
CASSQDSRTGELFF
>NA|TRBV11-2|NA|TRBJ1-2
TGTGCCAGCAGCTTACAGAACTATGGCTACACCTTC
CASSLQNYGYTF
>NA|TRBV6-5|NA|TRBJ1-5
TGTGCCAGCAGTTACTTCGGGGAACTGTTATGTCAGCCCCAGCATTTT
CASSYFGELLCQPQHF
>once|TRBV5-6|NA|TRBJ1-1
TGTGCCAGCAGCCTAGATCAGAACACTGAAGCTTTCTTT
CASSLDQNTEAFF
>NA|TRBV27|NA|TRBJ1-1
TGTGCCAGCAGCCCTGGGTGGGGAACTGAAGCTTTCTTT
CASSPGWGTEAFF
>NA|TRBV7-9|NA|TRBJ1-2
TGTGCCAGCAGCTTAGGGTCTGATGACTATGGCTACACCTTC
CASSLGSDDYGYTF
>NA|TRBV11-1|TRBD1|TRBJ2-3
TGTGCCAGCACCGGAGGACAGGGCAGGTTCCCAGATACGCAGTATTTT
CASTGGQGRFPDTQYF
>NA|TRBV21-1|NA|TRBJ2-7
TGTGCCAGCAGCAAACCCCAGCGGGAGGAATACGAGCAGTACTTC
CASSKPQREEYEQYF
>NA|TRBV10-3|NA|TRBJ1-1
TGTGCCATCAGTGTGGGCGGTGGGGCTGAAGCTTTCTTT
CAISVGGGAEAFF
>once|TRBV15|TRBD1|TRBJ2-3
TGTGCCACCAGAGGAACAGGGGTTAGCACAGATACGCAGTATTTT
CATRGTGVSTDTQYF
>NA|TRBV2|TRBD1|TRBJ2-1
TGTGCCAGCAGTGGGGACAGGGGTTTTTTAAATGAGCAGTTCTTC
CASSGDRGFLNEQFF
>NA|TRBV10-3|NA|TRBJ2-7
TGTGCCAGCAGTTGGGAACAGGGATACGAGCAGTACTTC
CASSWEQGYEQYF
>NA|TRBV28|TRBD1|TRBJ1-2
TGTGCCAGCAGTCCTCCGGGACAGGGGGAGGGCTACACCTTC
CASSPPGQGEGYTF
>NA|TRBV10-3|NA|TRBJ2-7
TGTGCCATCAGAATTTCGGACGGTTCCTACGAGCAGTACTTC
CAIRISDGSYEQYF